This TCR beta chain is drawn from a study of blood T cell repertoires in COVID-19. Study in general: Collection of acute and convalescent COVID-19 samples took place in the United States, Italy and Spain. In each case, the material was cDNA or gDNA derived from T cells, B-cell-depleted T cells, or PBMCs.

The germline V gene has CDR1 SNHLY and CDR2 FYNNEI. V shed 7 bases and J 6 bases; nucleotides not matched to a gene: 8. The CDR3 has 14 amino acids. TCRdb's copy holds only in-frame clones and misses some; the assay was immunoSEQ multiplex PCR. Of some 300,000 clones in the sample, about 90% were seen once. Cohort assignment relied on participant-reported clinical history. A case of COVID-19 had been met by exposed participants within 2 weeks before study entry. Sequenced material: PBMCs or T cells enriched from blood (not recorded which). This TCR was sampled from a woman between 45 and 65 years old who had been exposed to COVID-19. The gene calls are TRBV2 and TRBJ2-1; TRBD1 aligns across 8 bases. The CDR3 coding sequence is TGTGCCAGCACTCGGGACAGGTCACTCAATGAGCAGTTCTTC. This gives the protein CASTRDRSLNEQFF.